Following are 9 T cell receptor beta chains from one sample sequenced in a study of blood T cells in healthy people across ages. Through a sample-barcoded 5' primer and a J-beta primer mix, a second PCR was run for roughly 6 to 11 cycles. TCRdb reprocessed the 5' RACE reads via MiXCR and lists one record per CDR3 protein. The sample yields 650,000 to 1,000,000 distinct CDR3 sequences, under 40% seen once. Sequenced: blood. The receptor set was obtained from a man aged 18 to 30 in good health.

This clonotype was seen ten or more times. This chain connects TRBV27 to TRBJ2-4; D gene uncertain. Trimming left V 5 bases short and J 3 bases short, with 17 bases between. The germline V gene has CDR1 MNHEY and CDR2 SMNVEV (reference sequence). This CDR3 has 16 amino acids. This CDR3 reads CASSPSLDTDKNIQYF. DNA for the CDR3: TGTGCCAGCAGTCCTTCCCTCGACACAGACAAAAACATTCAGTACTTC.

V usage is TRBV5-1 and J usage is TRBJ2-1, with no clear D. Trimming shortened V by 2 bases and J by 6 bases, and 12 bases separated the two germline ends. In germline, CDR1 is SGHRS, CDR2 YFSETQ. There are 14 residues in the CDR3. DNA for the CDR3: TGCGCCAGCAGCTTCCGCGTAACACTCAATGAGCAGTTCTTC. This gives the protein CASSFRVTLNEQFF.

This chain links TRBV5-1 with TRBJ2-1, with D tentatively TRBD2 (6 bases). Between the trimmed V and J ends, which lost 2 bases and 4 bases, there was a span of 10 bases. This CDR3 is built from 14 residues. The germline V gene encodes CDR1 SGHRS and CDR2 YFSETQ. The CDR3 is CASSFAGRYNEQFF. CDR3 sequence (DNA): TGCGCCAGCAGCTTCGCGGGGAGGTACAATGAGCAGTTCTTC.

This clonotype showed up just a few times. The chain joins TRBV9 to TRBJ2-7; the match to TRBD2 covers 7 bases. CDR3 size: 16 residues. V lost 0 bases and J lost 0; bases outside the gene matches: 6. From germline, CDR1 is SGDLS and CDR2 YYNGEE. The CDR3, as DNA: TGTGCCAGCAGCGTAGACGCGGGAGCCCCCTCCTACGAGCAGTACTTC. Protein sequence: CASSVDAGAPSYEQYF. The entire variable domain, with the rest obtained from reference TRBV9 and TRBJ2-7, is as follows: DSGVTQTPKHLITATGQRVTLRCSPRSGDLSVYWYQQSLDQGLQFLIQYYNGEERAKGNILERFSAQQFPDLHSELNLSSLELGDSALYFCASSVDAGAPSYEQYFGPGTRLTVT.

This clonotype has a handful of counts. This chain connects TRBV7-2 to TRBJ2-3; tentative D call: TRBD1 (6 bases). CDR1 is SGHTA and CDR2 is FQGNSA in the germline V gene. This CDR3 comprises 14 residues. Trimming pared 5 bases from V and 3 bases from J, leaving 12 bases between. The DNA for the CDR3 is TGTGCCAGCAGCCGATGGACAGATACAGATACGCAGTATTTT. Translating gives CASSRWTDTDTQYF. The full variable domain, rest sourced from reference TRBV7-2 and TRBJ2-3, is GAGVSQSPSNKVTEKGKDVELRCDPISGHTALYWYRQSLGQGLEFLIYFQGNSAPDKSGLPSDRFSAERTGGSVSTLTIQRTQQEDSAVYLCASSRWTDTDTQYFGPGTRLTVL.

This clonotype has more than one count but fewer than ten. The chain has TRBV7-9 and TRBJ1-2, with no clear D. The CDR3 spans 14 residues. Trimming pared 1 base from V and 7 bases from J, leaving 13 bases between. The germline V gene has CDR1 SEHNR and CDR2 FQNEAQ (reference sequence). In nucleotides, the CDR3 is TGTGCCAGCAGCTTAGGGTCAGGCGCAGGTGGCTACACCTTC. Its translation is CASSLGSGAGGYTF.

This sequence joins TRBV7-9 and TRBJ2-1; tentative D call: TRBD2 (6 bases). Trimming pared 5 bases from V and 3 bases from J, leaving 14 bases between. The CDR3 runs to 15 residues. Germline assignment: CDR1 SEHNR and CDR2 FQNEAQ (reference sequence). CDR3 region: CASSPNWGDYNEQFF. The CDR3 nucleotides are TGTGCCAGCAGCCCCAACTGGGGGGACTACAATGAGCAGTTCTTC.

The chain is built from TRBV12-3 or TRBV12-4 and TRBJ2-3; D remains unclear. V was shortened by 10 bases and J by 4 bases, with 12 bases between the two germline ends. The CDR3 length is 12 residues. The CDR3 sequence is CATKKGADTQYF. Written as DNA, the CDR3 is TGTGCCACGAAAAAGGGCGCAGATACGCAGTATTTT.

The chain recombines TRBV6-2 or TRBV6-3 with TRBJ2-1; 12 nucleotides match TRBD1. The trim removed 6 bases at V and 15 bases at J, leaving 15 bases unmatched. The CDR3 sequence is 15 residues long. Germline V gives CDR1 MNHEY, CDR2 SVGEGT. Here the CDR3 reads CASRPSGTGGDFLFF. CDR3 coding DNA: TGTGCCAGCAGACCCTCCGGGACAGGGGGCGATTTTTTGTTCTTC.